The 6 T cell receptor beta chains listed next were all sequenced from one sample in a study of tumor and adjacent non-tumor tissue in lung cancer. Three rounds of nested PCR, following a modified ARM-PCR protocol, produced the TCRbeta library. TCRdb passed the multiplex PCR reads through MiXCR, listing each CDR3 protein once. The sample holds under 100,000 distinct CDR3 sequences, around 70% seen once. RNA was extracted from bulk tissue without any cell sorting. The sequencing input was lung tumor tissue. Source of these receptors: a woman between 65 and 79 years old with non-small cell lung cancer.

V and J are TRBV5-1 and TRBJ1-2; D may be TRBD1 (6 bases). V lost 6 bases to trimming and J lost 11 bases, with 23 bases between them. CDR1 SGHRS and CDR2 YFSETQ come from the germline V gene. The CDR3 spans 14 residues. For the CDR3, the DNA is TGCGCCAGCATCCATAGAGGGACACCGGACGCTTACACCTTC. This codes for CASIHRGTPDAYTF. Full variable domain (missing parts from reference TRBV5-1 and TRBJ1-2): KAGVTQTPRYLIKTRGQQVTLSCSPISGHRSVSWYQQTPGQGLQFLFEYFSETQRNKGNFPGRFSGRQFSNSRSEMNVSTLELGDSALYLCASIHRGTPDAYTFGSGTRLTVV.

This clonotype was picked up one time. The junction departs from germline at one end; a sequencing error may be responsible. The gene calls are TRBV4-1 and TRBJ2-2; 13 nucleotides match TRBD2. Germline loops: CDR1 MGHRA, CDR2 YSYEKL. This CDR3 has 21 residues. CDR3 nucleotides: TGCGCCAGCGGCCCCCTCACCTTAAGACTAGCGGGAGGCTCGAACACCTGGGAGCTGTTTTTT. Translated: CASGPLTLRLAGGSNTWELFF.

This clonotype occurred many times. The J gene is TRBJ2-1, the V gene TRBV30; D is uncertain. The CDR3 is 11 amino acids. From germline, CDR1 is GTSNPN and CDR2 SVGIG (reference sequence). Deletions cut 1 base from V and 10 bases from J, with 8 bases between. This CDR3 reads CAWSATKEQFF. In DNA form, the CDR3 reads TGTGCCTGGAGTGCTACGAAAGAGCAGTTCTTC.

As regards this clonotype: Given the absence of the conserved phenylalanine or tryptophan at the CDR3 end, a read error is likely. The V gene is TRBV7-9, the J gene TRBJ2-7, with 14 bases aligning to TRBD2. The germline V gene encodes CDR1 SEHNR and CDR2 FQNEAQ (reference sequence). The CDR3 length is 18 residues. V gave up 4 bases and J gave up 4 bases; unmatched junction bases: 12. CDR3 residues: CASSSKPRLAGGRYEQYS. The CDR3 DNA reads TGTGCCAGCAGCTCAAAGCCTCGACTAGCGGGAGGGCGGTACGAGCAGTACTCC.

This clonotype was seen at least ten times. This sequence joins TRBV7-9 and TRBJ2-1, with D uncertain. The length of the CDR3 is 14 residues. Germline V gene lookup returns CDR1 SEHNR and CDR2 FQNEAQ (reference sequence). The V gene lost 4 bases and the J gene lost 4 bases, with 11 bases spanning the gap. This CDR3 is CASSWGSRYNEQFF. CDR3 bases: TGTGCCAGCAGCTGGGGATCGCGGTACAATGAGCAGTTCTTC.

The V call is TRBV4-1, the J call TRBJ1-5, with D perhaps matching TRBD1 (6 bases). V dropped 1 base and J dropped 16 bases, with 26 bases sitting between them. Germline assignment: CDR1 MGHRA and CDR2 YSYEKL. CDR3 size: 16 residues. CDR3 amino acids: CASSQVSGDGNQPYHF. CDR3 DNA: TGCGCCAGCAGCCAAGTGTCAGGGGACGGCAATCAGCCCTATCATTTT.